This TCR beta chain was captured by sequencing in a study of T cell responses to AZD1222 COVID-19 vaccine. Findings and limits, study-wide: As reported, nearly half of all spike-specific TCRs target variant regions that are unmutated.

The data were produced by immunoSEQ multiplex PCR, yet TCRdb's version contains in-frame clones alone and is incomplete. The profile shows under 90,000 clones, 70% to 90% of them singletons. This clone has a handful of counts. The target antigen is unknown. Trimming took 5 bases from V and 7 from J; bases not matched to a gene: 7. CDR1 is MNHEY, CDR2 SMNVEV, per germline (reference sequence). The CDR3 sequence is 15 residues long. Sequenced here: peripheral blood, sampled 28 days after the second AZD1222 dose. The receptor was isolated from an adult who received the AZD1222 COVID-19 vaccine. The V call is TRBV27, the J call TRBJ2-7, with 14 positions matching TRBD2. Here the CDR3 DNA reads TGTGCCAGCAGTCCGGGGACTAGCGGGGGTACGGAGCAGTACTTC. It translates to CASSPGTSGGTEQYF.